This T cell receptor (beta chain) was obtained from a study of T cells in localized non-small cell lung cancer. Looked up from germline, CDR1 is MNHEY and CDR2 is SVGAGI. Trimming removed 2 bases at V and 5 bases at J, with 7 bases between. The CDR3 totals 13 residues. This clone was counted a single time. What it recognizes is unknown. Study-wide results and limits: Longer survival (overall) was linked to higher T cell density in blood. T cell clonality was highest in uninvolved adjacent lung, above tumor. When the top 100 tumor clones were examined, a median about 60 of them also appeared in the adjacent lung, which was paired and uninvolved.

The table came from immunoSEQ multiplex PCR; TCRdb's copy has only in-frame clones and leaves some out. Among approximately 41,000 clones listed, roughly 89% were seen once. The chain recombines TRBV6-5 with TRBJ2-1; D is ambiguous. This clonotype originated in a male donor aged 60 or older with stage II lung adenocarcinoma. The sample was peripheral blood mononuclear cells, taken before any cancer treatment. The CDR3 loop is CASSYPGDNEQFF. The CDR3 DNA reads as TGTGCCAGCAGTTACCCCGGAGACAATGAGCAGTTCTTC.